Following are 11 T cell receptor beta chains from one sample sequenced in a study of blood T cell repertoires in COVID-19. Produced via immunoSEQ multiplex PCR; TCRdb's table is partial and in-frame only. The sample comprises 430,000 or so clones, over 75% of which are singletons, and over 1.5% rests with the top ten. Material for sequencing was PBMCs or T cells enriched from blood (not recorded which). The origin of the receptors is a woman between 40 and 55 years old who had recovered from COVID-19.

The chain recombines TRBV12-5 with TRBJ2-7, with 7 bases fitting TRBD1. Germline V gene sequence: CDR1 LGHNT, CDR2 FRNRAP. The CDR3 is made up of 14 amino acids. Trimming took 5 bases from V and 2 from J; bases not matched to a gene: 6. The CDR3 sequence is CASGPKQGTYEQYF. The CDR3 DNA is TGTGCTAGTGGTCCAAAACAGGGGACCTACGAGCAGTACTTC. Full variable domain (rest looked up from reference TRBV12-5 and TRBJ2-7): DARVTQTPRHKVTEMGQEVTMRCQPILGHNTVFWYRQTMMQGLELLAYFRNRAPLDDSGMPKDRFSAEMPDATLATLKIQPSEPRDSAVYFCASGPKQGTYEQYFGPGTRLTVT.

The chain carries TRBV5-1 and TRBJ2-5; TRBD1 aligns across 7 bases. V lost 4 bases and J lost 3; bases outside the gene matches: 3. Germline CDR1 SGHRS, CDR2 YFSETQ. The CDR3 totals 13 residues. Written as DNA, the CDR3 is TGCGCCAGCAGCGCGACAGGGAAAGAGACCCAGTACTTC. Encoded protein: CASSATGKETQYF.

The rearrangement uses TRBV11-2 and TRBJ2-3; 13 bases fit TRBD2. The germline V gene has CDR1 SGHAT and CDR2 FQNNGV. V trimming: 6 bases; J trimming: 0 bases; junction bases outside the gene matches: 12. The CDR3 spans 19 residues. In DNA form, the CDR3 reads TGTGCCAGCAGGCGGAGATCCGGGACTAGCGGGACTAGCACAGATACGCAGTATTTT. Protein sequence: CASRRRSGTSGTSTDTQYF. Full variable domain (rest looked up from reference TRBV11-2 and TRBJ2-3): EAGVAQSPRYKIIEKRQSVAFWCNPISGHATLYWYQQILGQGPKLLIQFQNNGVVDDSQLPKDRFSAERLKGVDSTLKIQPAKLEDSAVYLCASRRRSGTSGTSTDTQYFGPGTRLTVL.

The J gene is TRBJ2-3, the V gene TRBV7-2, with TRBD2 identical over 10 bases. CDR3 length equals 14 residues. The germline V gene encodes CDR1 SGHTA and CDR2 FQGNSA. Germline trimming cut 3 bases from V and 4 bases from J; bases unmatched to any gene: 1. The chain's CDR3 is CASSFGLAADTQYF. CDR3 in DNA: TGTGCCAGCAGCTTTGGACTAGCGGCAGATACGCAGTATTTT.

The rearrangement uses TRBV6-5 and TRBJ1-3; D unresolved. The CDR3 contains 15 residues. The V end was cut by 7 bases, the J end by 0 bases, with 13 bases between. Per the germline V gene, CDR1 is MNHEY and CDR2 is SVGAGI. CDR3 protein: CASKSGLNSGNTIYF. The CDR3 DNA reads TGTGCCAGCAAATCTGGGCTTAACTCTGGAAACACCATATATTTT.

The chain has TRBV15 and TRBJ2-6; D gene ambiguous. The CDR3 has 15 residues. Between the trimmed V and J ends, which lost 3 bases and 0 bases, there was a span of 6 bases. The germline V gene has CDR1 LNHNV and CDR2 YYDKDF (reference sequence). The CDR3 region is CATSSYVSGANVLTF. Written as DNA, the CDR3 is TGTGCCACCAGCAGCTATGTCTCTGGGGCCAACGTCCTGACTTTC.

CDR3: CASSPNTDTQYF. CDR3 sequence (DNA): TGTGCCAGCTCACCTAACACAGATACGCAGTATTTT. The gene calls are TRBV18 and TRBJ2-3; D gene ambiguous. The germline V and J ends were trimmed by 3 bases and 2 bases, with 3 bases remaining between them. Germline CDR1 is KGHSH and CDR2 is LQKENI. The CDR3 is 12 residues long.

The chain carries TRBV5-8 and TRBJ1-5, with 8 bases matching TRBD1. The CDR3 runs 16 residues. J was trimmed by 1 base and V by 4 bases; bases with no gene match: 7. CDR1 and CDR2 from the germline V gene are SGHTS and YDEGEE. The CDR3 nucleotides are TGTGCCAGCAGCAGCGGACAGGGTTTGAGCAATCAGCCCCAGCATTTT. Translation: CASSSGQGLSNQPQHF.

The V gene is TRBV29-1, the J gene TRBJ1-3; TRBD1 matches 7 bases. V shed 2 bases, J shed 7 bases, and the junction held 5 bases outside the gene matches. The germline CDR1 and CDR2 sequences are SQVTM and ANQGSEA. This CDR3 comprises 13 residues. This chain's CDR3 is CSVERQGDNTIYF. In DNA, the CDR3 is TGCAGCGTTGAACGACAGGGAGACAACACCATATATTTT.

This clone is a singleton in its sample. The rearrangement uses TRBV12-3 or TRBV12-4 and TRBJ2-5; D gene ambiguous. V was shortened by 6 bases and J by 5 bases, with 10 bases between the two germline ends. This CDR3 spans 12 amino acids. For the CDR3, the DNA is TGTGCCAGCAGCTCCTCTGTGGAGACCCAGTACTTC. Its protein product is CASSSSVETQYF.

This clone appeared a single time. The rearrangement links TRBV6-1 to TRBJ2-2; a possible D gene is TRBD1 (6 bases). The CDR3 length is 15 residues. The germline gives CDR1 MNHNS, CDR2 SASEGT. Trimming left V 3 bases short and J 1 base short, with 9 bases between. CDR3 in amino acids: CASSEPGQNTGELFF. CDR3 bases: TGTGCCAGCAGTGAGCCGGGACAGAACACCGGGGAGCTGTTTTTT.